This T cell receptor (beta chain) emerged from a study of T-cell reconstitution after alpha-beta-depleted transplantation in children. V shed 0 bases and J 2 bases; nucleotides not matched to a gene: 12. CDR3 length: 19 amino acids. Germline CDR1 reads SGHTA; CDR2 reads FQGNSA. Researchers prepared the TCRbeta library using unique molecular identifiers, the study reports. MiXCR was run by TCRdb on the PCR reads, yielding one entry per CDR3 protein. The data contain about 200,000 distinct CDR3 sequences, roughly 15% of them singletons. This clonotype occurred a few times. Sequencing used PBMCs, mostly from graft donor cells, obtained 360 days after TCRalphabeta/CD19-depleted stem cell transplant. The V gene is TRBV7-2, the J gene TRBJ2-7; 11 bases match TRBD2. This sequence originates from a male patient aged 2-9 years who had a stem cell transplant for acute lymphoblastic leukemia, so the T cells may come from the graft donor. CDR3 in amino acids: CASSLALSGRAVITYEQYF. The CDR3 nucleotides are TGTGCCAGCAGCTTAGCGCTTAGCGGGAGGGCCGTAATAACCTACGAGCAGTACTTC.